The text below deals with one TCR beta chain. Its antigen remains unknown. The data were obtained in a study of shared clonotypes between healthy human individuals. Whole-study context: Three plates were used per donor for CD4 naive, three for CD4 memory, two for CD8 naive and one for CD8 memory. Study-level findings and limits: Generation of non-shared clonotypes was less probable than generation of clonotypes shared by all four donors. Of the naive CD4 clonotypes, roughly 5% were shared across a handful of donors. Estimated richness values were generally larger in naive subsets than in memory subsets.

Terminally differentiated effector memory CD45RA+ cells were excluded by CCR7 positive selection of CD45RO-negative cells. Germline CDR1 SEHNR, CDR2 FQNEAQ (reference sequence). V trimming: 5 bases; J trimming: 7 bases; junction bases outside the gene matches: 9. The CDR3 sequence is 14 residues long. Sequencing was performed with immunoSEQ multiplex PCR; in TCRdb, only in-frame clones are kept and a portion is missing. The sample contains around 2,000,000 clones, about 92% of which appear only once. V is TRBV7-9 and J is TRBJ1-2, with 8 bases that match TRBD1. The clonotype was recovered from a man aged 18 to 30 in good health. Some clones in this sample may be carry-over from other donors' samples. Material for sequencing was naive CD8+ T cells from PBMCs. CDR3 amino acids: CASSLMDRVRGYTF. The CDR3 nucleotides are TGTGCCAGCAGCCTGATGGACAGGGTGCGTGGCTACACCTTC.